This T cell receptor (beta chain) is from a study of blood T cell repertoires in COVID-19. Study background: There were acute and convalescent COVID-19 samples, and they came from the United States, Italy and Spain. Nucleic acid was either cDNA or gDNA, and it came from T cells, B-cell-depleted T cells, or PBMCs.

As handled by the study authors: Estimation of nucleated cell counts relied on the amplification of reference gene primers. Generated by immunoSEQ multiplex PCR, the TCRdb table keeps only in-frame clones and is missing some. That table furnishes V, J and clone size, whereas the DNA furnished D and trimming. There are under 300,000 clones in the sample; over 75% occur only once, and about an eighth lies in the top ten. This clone appeared once. V trimming: 10 bases; J trimming: 4 bases; junction bases outside the gene matches: 11. Per the germline V gene, CDR1 is ENHRY and CDR2 is SYGVKD. The length of the CDR3 is 14 residues.

This clonotype originated in a human donor in a cohort sampled during active COVID-19. Sequencing was performed on peripheral blood. The chain employs TRBV10-3 and TRBJ2-3; 7 nucleotides line up with TRBD2. The CDR3 reads CATGRREISDTQYF. The CDR3 DNA reads TGTGCCACAGGACGGCGGGAGATTTCAGATACGCAGTATTTT.